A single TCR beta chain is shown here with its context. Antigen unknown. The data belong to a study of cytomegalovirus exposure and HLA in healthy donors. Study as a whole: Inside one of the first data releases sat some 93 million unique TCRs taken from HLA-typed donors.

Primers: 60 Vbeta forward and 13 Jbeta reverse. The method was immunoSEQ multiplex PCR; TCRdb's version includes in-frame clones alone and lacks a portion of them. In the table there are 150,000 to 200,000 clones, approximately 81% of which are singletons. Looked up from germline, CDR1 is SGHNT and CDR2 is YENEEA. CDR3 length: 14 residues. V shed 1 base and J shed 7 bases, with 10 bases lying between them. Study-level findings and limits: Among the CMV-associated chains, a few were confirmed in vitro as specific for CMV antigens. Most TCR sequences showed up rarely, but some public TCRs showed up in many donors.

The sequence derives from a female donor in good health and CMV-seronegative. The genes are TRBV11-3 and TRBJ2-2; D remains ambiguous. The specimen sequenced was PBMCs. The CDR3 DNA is TGTGCCAGCAGCTTAGGTACAGATGTCGGGGAGCTGTTTTTT. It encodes CASSLGTDVGELFF.